The 22 T cell receptor beta chains below come from one sample, sequenced in a study of cytomegalovirus exposure and HLA in healthy donors. Primers included in the PCR were 60 Vbeta and 13 Jbeta primers. The protocol was immunoSEQ multiplex PCR, while the TCRdb copy is restricted to in-frame clones and leaves out a portion. This sample carries about 130,000 clones, 80% to 90% of them seen once, and the ten largest clones take about 2.5%. The sample was PBMCs. The receptors were gathered from a man in his fifties or sixties in good health and CMV-seronegative.

This clone was recorded only once. The CDR3 spells CASTSRVEQYF. The DNA of the CDR3 is TGTGCCAGCACGAGCCGAGTCGAGCAGTACTTC. V usage is TRBV27 and J usage is TRBJ2-7; D not resolved. Germline-derived CDR1 and CDR2 are MNHEY and SMNVEV (reference sequence). The CDR3 is 11 amino acids. V dropped 7 bases and J dropped 6 bases, with 10 bases sitting between them.

The gene calls are TRBV2 and TRBJ1-4; D may be TRBD1 (6 bases). This CDR3 is built from 15 residues. From germline, CDR1 is SNHLY and CDR2 FYNNEI. V was shortened by 7 bases and J by 7 bases, with 19 bases between the two germline ends. The CDR3 bases are TGTGCCAGCAACCCAGGGGACGAACTTGGTGAAAAACTGTTTTTT. Translated: CASNPGDELGEKLFF.

For this clone: Other DNA sequences in the same sample also yield this CDR3. V and J are TRBV27 and TRBJ2-5, with a possible D match to TRBD2 (7 bases). Trimming removed 0 bases at V and 0 bases at J, with 11 bases between. The CDR3 contains 16 residues. Germline V gene data show CDR1 as MNHEY and CDR2 as SMNVEV (reference sequence). This chain's CDR3 is CASSLSGGPYQETQYF. The CDR3 DNA is TGTGCCAGCAGTTTATCCGGGGGGCCGTACCAAGAGACCCAGTACTTC.

The chain is built from TRBV2 and TRBJ1-1, with TRBD1 as a possible D gene (5 bases). Germline lookup yields CDR1 SNHLY and CDR2 FYNNEI. The CDR3 totals 14 residues. The V end was cut by 6 bases, the J end by 4 bases, with 15 bases between. CDR3 region: CASSGQRQGTEAFF. The CDR3 DNA reads as TGTGCCAGCAGCGGACAAAGGCAGGGCACTGAAGCTTTCTTT.

Concerning this clone itself: Other DNA sequences from this sample encode an identical CDR3 as well. The chain couples TRBV10-3 to TRBJ1-5, with 8 nucleotides matching TRBD1. V was clipped by 6 bases and J by 1 base; unmatched bases: 2. The CDR3 has 14 amino acids. Germline V lookup: CDR1 ENHRY, CDR2 SYGVKD. The CDR3 region is CAIRQGGSNQPQHF. CDR3 DNA: TGTGCCATCAGACAGGGGGGAAGCAATCAGCCCCAGCATTTT.

V usage is TRBV5-5 and J usage is TRBJ2-5, with 8 bases that match TRBD1. There are 14 residues in the CDR3. V gave up 3 bases and J gave up 4 bases; unmatched junction bases: 5. Germline V gene lookup returns CDR1 SGHKS and CDR2 YYEKEE (reference sequence). The CDR3: CASSSGQGGETQYF. CDR3 coding DNA: TGTGCCAGCAGCTCCGGACAGGGAGGAGAGACCCAGTACTTC.

This chain uses TRBV5-4 with TRBJ1-1, with D unresolved. Trimming shortened V by 1 base and J by 6 bases, and 4 bases separated the two germline ends. Germline V gives CDR1 SGHNT, CDR2 YYREEE (reference sequence). The CDR3 consists of 11 residues. Here the CDR3 DNA reads TGTGCCAGCAGCTTGTATGCTGAAGCTTTCTTT. It is translated as CASSLYAEAFF.

V usage is TRBV6-4 and J usage is TRBJ1-5, with D maybe TRBD1 (5 bases). Trimming pared 5 bases from V and 13 bases from J, leaving 12 bases between. The CDR3 covers 11 residues. Germline CDR1 MRHNA, CDR2 SNTAGT. The CDR3 nucleotides are TGTGCCAGCAGTCTCAGGCCAGGGCAGCATTTT. Its translation is CASSLRPGQHF.

This chain uses TRBV6-5 with TRBJ1-2; D gene unclear. CDR3 length: 16 amino acids. Per the germline V gene, CDR1 is MNHEY and CDR2 is SVGAGI. Trimming cost V 3 bases and J 2 bases, with 16 bases left between them. In DNA, the CDR3 is TGTGCCAGCAGTTATTCCCCAAGTAACTCAAACTATGGCTACACCTTC. Protein: CASSYSPSNSNYGYTF.

The rearrangement joins TRBV5-1 to TRBJ2-1; 9 bases fit TRBD2. Losses at the gene ends were 1 base for V and 4 bases for J; bases not matched to a gene: 3. Germline CDR1 SGHRS, CDR2 YFSETQ. This CDR3 contains 15 residues. CDR3 sequence: CASSLFSGGYNEQFF. CDR3 DNA sequence: TGCGCCAGCAGCTTGTTTAGCGGGGGTTACAATGAGCAGTTCTTC.

The V and J genes are TRBV11-2 and TRBJ2-2; tentatively, D is TRBD2 (5 bases). Trimming stripped 1 base from V and 5 bases from J, with 8 bases between. CDR1 and CDR2 (germline): SGHAT, FQNNGV. The CDR3 has 14 amino acids. The CDR3 reads CASSLGGGTGELFF. CDR3 bases: TGTGCCAGCAGCTTAGGCGGAGGAACCGGGGAGCTGTTTTTT. Together with reference TRBV11-2 and TRBJ2-2, the CDR3 gives the full variable domain: EAGVAQSPRYKIIEKRQSVAFWCNPISGHATLYWYQQILGQGPKLLIQFQNNGVVDDSQLPKDRFSAERLKGVDSTLKIQPAKLEDSAVYLCASSLGGGTGELFFGEGSRLTVL.

Written as DNA, the CDR3 is TGTGCCAGCATTGGGGGGTGGAGGACTAGTGGCTACACCTTC. Encoded protein: CASIGGWRTSGYTF. The rearrangement joins TRBV6-1 to TRBJ1-2; D perhaps matches TRBD1 (5 bases). This CDR3 has 14 amino acids. CDR1 MNHNS and CDR2 SASEGT come from the germline V gene. V lost 7 bases to trimming and J lost 7 bases, with 19 bases between them.

V and J are TRBV7-5 and TRBJ2-3; the DNA was not compared with TRBD2, the D call given in the table. TRBV7-5 is marked as a pseudogene. The CDR3 loop spans 16 amino acids. This chain's CDR3 is CARSCLLAGGTDTQYF. CDR3 nucleotide sequence: TGTGCCAGAAGCTGCCTACTAGCGGGGGGGACAGATACGCAGTATTTT.

V usage is TRBV11-2 and J usage is TRBJ1-1; the match to TRBD1 covers 8 bases. The germline CDR1 and CDR2 sequences are SGHAT and FQNNGV. J lost 0 bases, V lost 5 bases, and 8 bases had no gene match. This CDR3 is built from 16 residues. CDR3: CASSAGQGFVNTEAFF. The CDR3 DNA follows: TGTGCCAGCAGCGCCGGACAGGGATTCGTGAACACTGAAGCTTTCTTT.

The CDR3 here is CASSQVGGATYEQYF. CDR3 in DNA: TGCGCCAGCAGCCAAGTAGGCGGGGCCACCTACGAGCAGTACTTC. The chain is built from TRBV4-1 and TRBJ2-5; perhaps TRBD2 as D (6 bases). The last part of the DNA fits TRBJ2-7 better; the J call may be wrong. Germline V lookup: CDR1 MGHRA, CDR2 YSYEKL. This CDR3 is 15 amino acids long.

Notes on this clone: Since the CDR3 does not end with the conserved phenylalanine or tryptophan, this likely comes from a read error. This chain joins TRBV5-6 and TRBJ2-7; D unresolved. CDR1 and CDR2 from the germline V gene are SGHDT and YYEEEE. The CDR3 runs 13 residues. The V end lost 4 bases, the J end lost 3 bases, and 11 bases lay between the germline ends. CDR3 residues: CASSQALGYEQYL. The CDR3 DNA is TGTGCCAGCAGCCAAGCCCTGGGCTACGAGCAGTACCTC.

The CDR3 sequence: CAWDRFNSYNEQFF. CDR3 coding DNA: TGTGCCTGGGACAGGTTTAACTCCTACAATGAGCAGTTCTTC. This chain links TRBV30 with TRBJ2-1, with D possibly TRBD1 on 6 matching bases. The V gene's germline CDR1 is GTSNPN and CDR2 SVGIG (reference sequence). Trimming took 5 bases from V and 0 from J, leaving 11 bases between them. The CDR3 is made up of 14 amino acids.

The chain joins TRBV6-1 to TRBJ1-6; TRBD1 might be the D (6 bases). Germline V gene data show CDR1 as MNHNS and CDR2 as SASEGT. With 3 bases removed from V and 8 bases from J, the gap between germline ends came to 17 bases. This CDR3 spans 16 amino acids. CDR3 DNA sequence: TGTGCCAGCAGTGACCCTAACAGGGCTAGGGATTCACCCCTCCACTTT. Its translation: CASSDPNRARDSPLHF.

In nucleotides, the CDR3 is TGTGCCTGGAGTCCCCTCCAAGAGACCCAGTACTTC. Amino acid sequence: CAWSPLQETQYF. The J gene is TRBJ2-5, the V gene TRBV30; D is undetermined. The germline V gene encodes CDR1 GTSNPN and CDR2 SVGIG (reference sequence). Deletions cut 2 bases from V and 1 base from J, with 5 bases between. This CDR3 is 12 amino acids long.

The gene calls are TRBV18 and TRBJ1-4; TRBD1 matches 7 bases. The length of the CDR3 is 14 residues. The V gene end was trimmed by 1 base and the J gene end by 8 bases; junction bases not matched to a gene: 4. Germline CDR1 reads KGHSH; CDR2 reads LQKENI. The DNA for the CDR3 is TGTGCCAGCTCACCACAGACAGGGTCGGAAAAACTGTTTTTT. It encodes CASSPQTGSEKLFF.

The CDR3 sequence: CASSLDPYEQYF. CDR3 nucleotide sequence: TGTGCCAGCTCGCTAGATCCCTACGAGCAGTACTTC. The J gene is TRBJ2-7, the V gene TRBV18; D uncertain. The germline V gene encodes CDR1 KGHSH and CDR2 LQKENI. V shed 6 bases and J shed 2 bases, with 8 bases lying between them. This CDR3 contains 12 residues.

This clone has just a few counts. J is TRBJ1-1 and V is TRBV6-5; D is undetermined. Germline assignment: CDR1 MNHEY and CDR2 SVGAGI. The V end was cut by 4 bases, the J end by 0 bases, with 6 bases between. The CDR3 runs to 13 residues. The CDR3 sequence is CASSSHLNTEAFF. CDR3 in DNA: TGTGCCAGCAGTTCTCACTTGAACACTGAAGCTTTCTTT.